This T cell receptor (beta chain) was retrieved from a study of T cell repertoires in cytomegalovirus infection. Study at large: TCR beta signatures that were public indicated CMV infection and matching HLA type. Study-level points and caveats: Ex vivo responses were dominated by HLA-C-restricted CMV-specific TCR beta clonotypes.

This clonotype was picked up a small number of times. What it recognizes is unknown. Each CDR3 protein is one row after TCRdb ran MiXCR on the reads. Seen here are roughly 180,000 distinct CDR3 sequences, less than 25% observed once, and the top ten hold 20% to 30%. This CDR3 region has 16 residues. The germline V gene encodes CDR1 SGHVS and CDR2 FQNEAQ. V gave up 5 bases and J gave up 5 bases, with 20 bases separating them. The receptor was isolated from a human donor in good health (CMV status not recorded). Some clones in this sample may be carry-over from other donors' samples. The chain joins TRBV7-8 to TRBJ2-3; TRBD2 is a possible D gene (7 bases). This sample comprised CD8+ T cells from cultured PBMCs, obtained from culture after CMV antigen stimulation. Here the CDR3 DNA reads TGTGCCAGCAGCCCCAAGGAACGGGGGGACAAAGATACGCAGTATTTT. Translating gives CASSPKERGDKDTQYF.